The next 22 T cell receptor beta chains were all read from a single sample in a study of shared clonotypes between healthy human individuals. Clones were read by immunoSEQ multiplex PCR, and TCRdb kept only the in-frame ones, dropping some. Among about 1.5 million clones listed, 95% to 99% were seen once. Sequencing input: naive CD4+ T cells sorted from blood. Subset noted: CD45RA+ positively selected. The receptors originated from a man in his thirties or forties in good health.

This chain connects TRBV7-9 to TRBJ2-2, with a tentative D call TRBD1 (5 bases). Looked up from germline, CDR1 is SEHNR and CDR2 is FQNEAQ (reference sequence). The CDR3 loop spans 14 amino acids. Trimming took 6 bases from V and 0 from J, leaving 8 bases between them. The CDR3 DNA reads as TGTGCCAGCAGAATACAGGCGAACACCGGGGAGCTGTTTTTT. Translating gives CASRIQANTGELFF.

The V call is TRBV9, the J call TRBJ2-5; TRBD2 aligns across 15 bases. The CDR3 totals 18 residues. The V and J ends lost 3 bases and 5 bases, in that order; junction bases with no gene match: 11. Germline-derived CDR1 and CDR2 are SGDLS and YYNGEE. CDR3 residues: CASSDGGLAGGPYETQYF. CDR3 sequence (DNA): TGTGCCAGCAGCGACGGAGGACTAGCGGGAGGGCCGTACGAGACCCAGTACTTC.

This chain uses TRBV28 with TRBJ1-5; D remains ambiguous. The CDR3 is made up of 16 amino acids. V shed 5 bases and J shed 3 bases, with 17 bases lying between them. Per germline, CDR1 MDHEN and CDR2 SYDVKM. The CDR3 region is CASSTPEAANNQPQHF. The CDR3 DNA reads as TGTGCCAGCAGTACCCCTGAGGCAGCCAACAATCAGCCCCAGCATTTT.

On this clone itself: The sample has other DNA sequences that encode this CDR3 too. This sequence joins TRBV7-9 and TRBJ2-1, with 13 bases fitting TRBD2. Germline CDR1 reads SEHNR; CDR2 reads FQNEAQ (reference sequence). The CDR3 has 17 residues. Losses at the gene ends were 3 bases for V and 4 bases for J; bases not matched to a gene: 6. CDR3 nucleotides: TGTGCCAGCAGCTTGGGGGGACTAGCGGGAAGGTACAATGAGCAGTTCTTC. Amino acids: CASSLGGLAGRYNEQFF.

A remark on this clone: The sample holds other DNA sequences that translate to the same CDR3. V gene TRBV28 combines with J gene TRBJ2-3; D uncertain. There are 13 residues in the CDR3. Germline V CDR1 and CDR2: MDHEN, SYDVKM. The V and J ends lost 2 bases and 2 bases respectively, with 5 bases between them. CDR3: CASSLVSTDTQYF. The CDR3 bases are TGTGCCAGCAGTTTAGTTTCCACAGATACGCAGTATTTT.

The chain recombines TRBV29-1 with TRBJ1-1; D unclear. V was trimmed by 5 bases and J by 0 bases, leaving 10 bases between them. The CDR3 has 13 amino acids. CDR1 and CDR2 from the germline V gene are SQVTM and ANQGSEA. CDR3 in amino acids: CSVSLKMNTEAFF. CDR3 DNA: TGCAGCGTTTCGCTGAAAATGAACACTGAAGCTTTCTTT.

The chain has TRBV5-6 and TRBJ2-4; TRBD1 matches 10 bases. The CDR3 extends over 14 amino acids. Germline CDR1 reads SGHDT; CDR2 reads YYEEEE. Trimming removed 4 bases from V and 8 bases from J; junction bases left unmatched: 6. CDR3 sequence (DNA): TGTGCCAGCAGCCCCCGACAGGGGGCGGACATTCAGTACTTC. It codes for CASSPRQGADIQYF.

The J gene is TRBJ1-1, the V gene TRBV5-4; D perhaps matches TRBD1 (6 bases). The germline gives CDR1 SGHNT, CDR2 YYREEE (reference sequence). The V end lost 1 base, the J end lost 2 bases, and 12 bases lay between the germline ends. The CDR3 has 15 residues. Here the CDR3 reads CASSLKGVVNTEAFF. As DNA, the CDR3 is TGTGCCAGCAGCTTGAAGGGGGTAGTAAACACTGAAGCTTTCTTT.

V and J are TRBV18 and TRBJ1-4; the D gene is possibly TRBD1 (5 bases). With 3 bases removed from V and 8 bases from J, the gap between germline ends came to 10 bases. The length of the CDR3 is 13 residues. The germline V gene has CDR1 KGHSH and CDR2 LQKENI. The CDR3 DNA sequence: TGTGCCAGCTCACCGGGGGGAAAGGAAAAACTGTTTTTT. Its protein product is CASSPGGKEKLFF.

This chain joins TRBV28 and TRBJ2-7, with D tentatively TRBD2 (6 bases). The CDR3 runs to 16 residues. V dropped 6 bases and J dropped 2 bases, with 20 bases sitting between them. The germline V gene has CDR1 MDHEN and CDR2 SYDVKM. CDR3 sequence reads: CASSPLSGTLTYEQYF. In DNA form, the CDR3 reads TGTGCCAGCAGCCCCCTCTCGGGGACTCTCACCTACGAGCAGTACTTC.

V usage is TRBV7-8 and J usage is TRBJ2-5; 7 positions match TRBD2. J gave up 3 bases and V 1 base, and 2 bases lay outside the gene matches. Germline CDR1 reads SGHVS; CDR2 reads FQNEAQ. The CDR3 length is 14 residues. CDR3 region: CASSLVGREETQYF. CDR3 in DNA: TGTGCCAGCAGCTTAGTAGGGAGGGAAGAGACCCAGTACTTC.

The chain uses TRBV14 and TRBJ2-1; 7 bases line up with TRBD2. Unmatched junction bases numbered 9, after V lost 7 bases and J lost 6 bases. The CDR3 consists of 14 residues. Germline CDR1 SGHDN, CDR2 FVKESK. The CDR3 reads CASTPSGGINEQFF. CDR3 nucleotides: TGTGCCAGCACCCCATCGGGGGGAATCAATGAGCAGTTCTTC.

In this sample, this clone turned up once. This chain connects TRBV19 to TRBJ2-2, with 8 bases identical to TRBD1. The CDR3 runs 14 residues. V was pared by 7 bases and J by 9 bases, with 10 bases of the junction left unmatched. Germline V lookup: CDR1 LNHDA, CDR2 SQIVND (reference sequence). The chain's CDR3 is CASTAGGLPRELFF. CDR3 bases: TGTGCCAGTACTGCAGGGGGCCTCCCTCGGGAGCTGTTTTTT.

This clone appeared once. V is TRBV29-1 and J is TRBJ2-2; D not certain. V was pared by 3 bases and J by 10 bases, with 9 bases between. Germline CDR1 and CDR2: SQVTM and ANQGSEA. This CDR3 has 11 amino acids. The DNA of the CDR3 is TGCAGCGTTGAGGGCACTGAGGAGCTGTTTTTT. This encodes CSVEGTEELFF.

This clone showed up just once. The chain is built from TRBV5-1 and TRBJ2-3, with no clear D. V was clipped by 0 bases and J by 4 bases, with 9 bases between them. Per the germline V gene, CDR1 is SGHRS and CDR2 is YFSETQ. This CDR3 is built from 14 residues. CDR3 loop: CASSLGLRADTQYF. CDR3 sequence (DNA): TGCGCCAGCAGCTTGGGCCTTCGGGCAGATACGCAGTATTTT.

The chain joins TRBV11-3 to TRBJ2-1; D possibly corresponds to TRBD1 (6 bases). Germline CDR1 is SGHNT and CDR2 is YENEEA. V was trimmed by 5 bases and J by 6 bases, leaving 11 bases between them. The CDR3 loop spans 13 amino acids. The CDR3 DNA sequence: TGTGCCAGCAGCCTGGGACAAAGCAATGAGCAGTTCTTC. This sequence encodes CASSLGQSNEQFF.

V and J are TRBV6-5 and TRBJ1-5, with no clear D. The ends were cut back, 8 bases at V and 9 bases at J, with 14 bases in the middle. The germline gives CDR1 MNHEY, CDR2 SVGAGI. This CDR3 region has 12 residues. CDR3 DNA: TGTGCCAGCTCTTTGCGGGGTGGGCCCCAGCATTTT. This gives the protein CASSLRGGPQHF.

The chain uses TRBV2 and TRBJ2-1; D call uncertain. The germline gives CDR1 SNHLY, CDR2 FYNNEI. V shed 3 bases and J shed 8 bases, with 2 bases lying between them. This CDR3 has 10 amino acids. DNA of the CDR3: TGTGCCAGCAGTGAGGATGAGCAGTTCTTC. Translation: CASSEDEQFF.

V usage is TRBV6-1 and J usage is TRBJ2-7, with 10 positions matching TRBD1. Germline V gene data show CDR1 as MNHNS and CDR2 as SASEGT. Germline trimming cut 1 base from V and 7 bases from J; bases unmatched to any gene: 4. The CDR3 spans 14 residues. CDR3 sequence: CASSEGTGGLEQYF. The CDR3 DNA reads TGTGCCAGCAGTGAAGGGACAGGGGGTTTAGAGCAGTACTTC.

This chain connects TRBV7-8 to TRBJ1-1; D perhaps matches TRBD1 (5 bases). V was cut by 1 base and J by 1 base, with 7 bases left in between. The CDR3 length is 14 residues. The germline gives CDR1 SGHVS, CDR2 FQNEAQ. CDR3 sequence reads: CASSLEGRNTEAFF. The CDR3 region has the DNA TGTGCCAGCAGCTTAGAGGGGCGGAACACTGAAGCTTTCTTT.

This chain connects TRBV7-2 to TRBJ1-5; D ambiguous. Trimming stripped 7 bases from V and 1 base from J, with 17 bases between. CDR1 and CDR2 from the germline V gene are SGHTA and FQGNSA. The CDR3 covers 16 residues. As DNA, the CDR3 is TGTGCCAGCACTGAATTGGGGAGAGGGAGCAATCAGCCCCAGCATTTT. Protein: CASTELGRGSNQPQHF.

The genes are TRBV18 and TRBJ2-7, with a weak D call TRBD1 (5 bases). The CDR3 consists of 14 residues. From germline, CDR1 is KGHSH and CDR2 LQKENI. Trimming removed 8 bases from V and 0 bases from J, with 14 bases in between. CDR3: CASTNRSFSYEQYF. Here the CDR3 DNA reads TGTGCCAGCACTAACAGGTCATTCTCCTACGAGCAGTACTTC.